This T cell receptor beta chain was recovered during a study of blood T cell repertoires in COVID-19. Study in general: The origin of the acute and convalescent COVID-19 samples was the United States, Italy and Spain.

Under the authors' procedure: Using reference gene primer amplification, nucleated cell counts were estimated. Profiling relied on immunoSEQ multiplex PCR, and the TCRdb table lists in-frame clones only, not all of them. D and trimming were read from the DNA, whereas the V and J calls and clone size are those reported in that table. Here the sample spans 55,000 or so clones, about 90% being singletons. CDR1 and CDR2 (germline): LNHDA, SQIVND (reference sequence). V gave up 5 bases and J gave up 2 bases, with 23 bases separating them. There are 18 residues in the CDR3. This chain joins TRBV19 and TRBJ2-3; TRBD1 or TRBD2 may be the D gene (9 bases each). The sequence was collected from a man between 60 and 75 years old with active COVID-19. Source material: peripheral blood. DNA of the CDR3: TGTGCCAGTAGTGGGGACAGGGAAGCGGGAGGCCCCACAGATACGCAGTATTTT. It codes for CASSGDREAGGPTDTQYF.